This T cell receptor (beta chain) was identified in a study of CD8+ T cells in alopecia areata. Whole-study findings and limits: Clonality exceeded that of normal scalp in lesional scalp, most notably in alopecia totalis/universalis.

With regard to this clone: Antigen specificity is unknown.

Sequencing relied on a cDNA template that was reverse transcribed from extracted RNA. Assay used: immunoSEQ multiplex PCR; TCRdb lists only in-frame clones, some missing. The data show some 110,000 clones, with about 60% seen just once and about 3% held by the top ten. CDR3 length: 11 amino acids. Looked up from germline, CDR1 is SQVTM and CDR2 is ANQGSEA. V was clipped by 4 bases and J by 4 bases, with 7 bases between them. Sample: CD4+ T cells sorted from blood. The chain has TRBV29-1 and TRBJ1-2, with unresolved D. The receptor was derived from a human donor in good health. The CDR3 sequence: CSVGGFYGYTF. CDR3 coding DNA: TGCAGCGTTGGAGGATTCTATGGCTACACCTTC.